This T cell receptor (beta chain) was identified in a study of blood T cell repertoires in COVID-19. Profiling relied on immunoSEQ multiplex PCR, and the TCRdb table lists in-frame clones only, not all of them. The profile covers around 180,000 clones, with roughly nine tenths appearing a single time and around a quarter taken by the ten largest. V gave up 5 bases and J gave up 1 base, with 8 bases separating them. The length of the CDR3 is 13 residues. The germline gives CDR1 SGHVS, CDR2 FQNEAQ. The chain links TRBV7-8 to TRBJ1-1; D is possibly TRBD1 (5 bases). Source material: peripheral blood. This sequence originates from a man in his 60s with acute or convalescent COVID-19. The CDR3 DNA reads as TGTGCCAGCAGCACAACAGGGAACACTGAAGCTTTCTTT. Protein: CASSTTGNTEAFF. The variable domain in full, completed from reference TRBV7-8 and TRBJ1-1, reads GAGVSQSPRYKVAKRGQDVALRCDPISGHVSLFWYQQALGQGPEFLTYFQNEAQLDKSGLPSDRFFAERPEGSVSTLKIQRTQQEDSAVYLCASSTTGNTEAFFGQGTRLTVV.